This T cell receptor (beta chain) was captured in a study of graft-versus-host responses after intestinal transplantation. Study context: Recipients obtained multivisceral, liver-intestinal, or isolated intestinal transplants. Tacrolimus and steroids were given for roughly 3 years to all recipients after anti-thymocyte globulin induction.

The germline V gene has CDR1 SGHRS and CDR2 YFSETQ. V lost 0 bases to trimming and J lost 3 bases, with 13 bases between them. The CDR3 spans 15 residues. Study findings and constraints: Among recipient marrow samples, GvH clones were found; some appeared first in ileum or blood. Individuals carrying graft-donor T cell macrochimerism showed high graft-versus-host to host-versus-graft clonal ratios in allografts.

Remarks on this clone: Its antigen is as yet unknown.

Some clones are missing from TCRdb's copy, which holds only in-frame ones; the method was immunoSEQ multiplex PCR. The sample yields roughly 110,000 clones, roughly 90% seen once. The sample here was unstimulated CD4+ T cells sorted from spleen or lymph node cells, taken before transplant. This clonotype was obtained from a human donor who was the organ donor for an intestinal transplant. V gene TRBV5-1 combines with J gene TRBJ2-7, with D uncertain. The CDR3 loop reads CASSLATGLNYEQYF. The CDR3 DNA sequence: TGCGCCAGCAGCTTGGCGACTGGCCTGAACTACGAGCAGTACTTC. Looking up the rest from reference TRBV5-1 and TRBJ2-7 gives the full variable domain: KAGVTQTPRYLIKTRGQQVTLSCSPISGHRSVSWYQQTPGQGLQFLFEYFSETQRNKGNFPGRFSGRQFSNSRSEMNVSTLELGDSALYLCASSLATGLNYEQYFGPGTRLTVT.